This TCR beta chain was captured by sequencing in a study of identical twins. TCRdb recomputed calls from the 5' RACE reads with MiXCR, one row per CDR3 protein. The sample has hundreds of thousands of distinct CDR3 sequences; less than 25% are singletons. Germline V CDR1 and CDR2: SGHNT, YENEEA. The CDR3 runs to 13 residues. V lost 4 bases, J lost 6 bases, and 10 bases lay in between. This clonotype was observed a few times. The same sample was also studied in work on T cells expressing NK-cell markers.

Sequencing was carried out using PBMCs. The chain links TRBV11-3 to TRBJ2-1; possible D gene TRBD2, 5 bases. This sequence originates from a young woman in good health. DNA for the CDR3: TGTGCCAGCAGCTCCCGGGGTGGCAATGAGCAGTTCTTC. Protein: CASSSRGGNEQFF.